These 17 T cell receptor beta chains share one sample of origin, sequenced in a study of blood T cell repertoires in COVID-19 (dated by TCRdb to 2018 to 2021). The library was obtained by the immunoSEQ multiplex PCR assay. TCRdb obtained this table from immuneACCESS and retained in-frame rearrangements with V and J assigned. These tables miss some clones; where compared with another copy, unresolved V genes account for less than half of the shortfall, and the remainder is unexplained. The sample yields approximately 12,000 clones; around 90% were counted once. Clones ranked in the top ten supply roughly 27% of the sample. The sequenced sample consisted of peripheral blood. The receptors were sampled from a woman in her sixties or seventies with active COVID-19.

The chain has TRBV19 and TRBJ2-7; 11 positions match TRBD2. The trim removed 4 bases at V and 0 bases at J, leaving 2 bases unmatched. From germline, CDR1 is LNHDA and CDR2 SQIVND (reference sequence). There are 15 residues in the CDR3. As DNA, the CDR3 is TGTGCCAGTAGTAGAACTAGCGGGAGCTCCTACGAGCAGTACTTC. Protein product: CASSRTSGSSYEQYF.

The chain has TRBV11-3 and TRBJ2-7; D perhaps matches TRBD1 (6 bases). This CDR3 spans 14 amino acids. Between the trimmed V and J ends, which lost 4 bases and 1 base, there was a span of 11 bases. Germline V lookup: CDR1 SGHNT, CDR2 YENEEA. CDR3 nucleotide sequence: TGTGCCAGCAGCTACCGGGACACATCCTACGAGCAGTACTTC. Amino acid sequence: CASSYRDTSYEQYF.

V usage is TRBV5-5 and J usage is TRBJ2-7, with unresolved D. V lost 3 bases, J lost 6 bases, and 10 bases lay in between. There are 12 residues in the CDR3. Per germline, CDR1 SGHKS and CDR2 YYEKEE (reference sequence). The CDR3 DNA reads as TGTGCCAGCAGCTCCTCTTCAGTCGAGCAGTACTTC. It is translated as CASSSSSVEQYF.

The V call is TRBV5-1, the J call TRBJ2-6; no clear D gene. Trimming shortened V by 1 base and J by 0 bases, and 8 bases separated the two germline ends. CDR1 and CDR2 from the germline V gene are SGHRS and YFSETQ. CDR3 size: 16 residues. The CDR3 is CASSLTPPSGANVLTF. CDR3 nucleotides: TGCGCCAGCAGCTTGACACCTCCCTCTGGGGCCAACGTCCTGACTTTC.

This sequence joins TRBV18 and TRBJ2-3; tentative D call: TRBD1 (5 bases). Germline V gene data show CDR1 as KGHSH and CDR2 as LQKENI. The CDR3 length is 16 residues. Trimming cost V 1 base and J 3 bases, with 14 bases left between them. The CDR3 is CASSPQDTKGTDTQYF. CDR3 bases: TGTGCCAGCTCACCACAGGACACAAAAGGGACAGATACGCAGTATTTT.

This chain links TRBV24-1 with TRBJ2-1; 11 bases agree with TRBD2. The V and J ends lost 0 bases and 7 bases, in that order; junction bases with no gene match: 4. The CDR3 runs 16 residues. Germline CDR1 and CDR2: KGHDR and SFDVKD. The CDR3 DNA reads as TGTGCCACCAGTGATTTGACACTAGCGGGAGATAATGAGCAGTTCTTC. Protein product: CATSDLTLAGDNEQFF.

This rearrangement joins TRBV7-2 to TRBJ2-1; D is perhaps TRBD2 (7 bases). The CDR3 loop spans 18 amino acids. The V end lost 3 bases, the J end lost 2 bases, and 20 bases lay between the germline ends. Germline V gene lookup returns CDR1 SGHTA and CDR2 FQGNSA. The CDR3 DNA reads as TGTGCCAGCAGCTTGGGAGGGGGGCGACGCACTACCTACAATGAGCAGTTCTTC. Its protein is CASSLGGGRRTTYNEQFF.

In the case of this clone: Compared with germline, one end of the junction differs, possibly owing to a read error. This rearrangement joins TRBV7-7 to TRBJ2-1; 8 bases agree with TRBD2. This CDR3 has 15 amino acids. The V gene's germline CDR1 is SSHAT and CDR2 FNYEAQ (reference sequence). The CDR3 nucleotides read TGTGCTAGCAGCTTAAAAGCGGGAGAGTTCTATGAGCAGTTCTTC. Encoded protein: CASSLKAGEFYEQFF.

This clone was counted a single time. This chain connects TRBV5-1 to TRBJ2-5; D remains ambiguous. The CDR3 has 13 residues. V shed 5 bases and J shed 1 base, with 9 bases lying between them. Looked up from germline, CDR1 is SGHRS and CDR2 is YFSETQ. The CDR3 region has the DNA TGCGCCAGCAGTAGTACGCCCCAAGAGACCCAGTACTTC. Translated, it gives CASSSTPQETQYF.

CDR3 sequence (DNA): TGTGCCAGCAGCGTACTTCTAGCCTCTGGGGCCAACGTCCTGACTTTC. Protein product: CASSVLLASGANVLTF. The V gene is TRBV9, the J gene TRBJ2-6, with a tentative D call TRBD2 (5 bases). CDR1 is SGDLS and CDR2 is YYNGEE in the germline V gene. This CDR3 comprises 16 residues. Deletions cut 1 base from V and 0 bases from J, with 8 bases between.

The chain joins TRBV12-3 or TRBV12-4 to TRBJ2-2, with D possibly being TRBD2 (5 bases). V lost 7 bases to trimming and J lost 3 bases, with 9 bases between them. The CDR3 consists of 13 residues. The CDR3 DNA reads as TGTGCCAGCAACCGGGATGACACCGGGGAGCTGTTTTTT. Translation: CASNRDDTGELFF.

The genes are TRBV5-6 and TRBJ2-1; 11 positions agree with TRBD2. The germline CDR1 and CDR2 sequences are SGHDT and YYEEEE. After removal of 1 base from V and 7 bases from J, the junction contained 4 bases not matched to a gene. This CDR3 contains 15 residues. The CDR3 loop reads CASSLRPSGRNEQFF. CDR3 nucleotides: TGTGCCAGCAGCTTGCGGCCTAGCGGGAGGAATGAGCAGTTCTTC.

The CDR3 DNA reads as TGCAGCGTTGATGATAGCGACAGAGGGGGAACATACGAGCAGTACTTC. Its protein is CSVDDSDRGGTYEQYF. The chain combines TRBV29-1 with TRBJ2-7, with D perhaps TRBD1 (6 bases). This CDR3 contains 16 residues. Trimming removed 3 bases from V and 4 bases from J, with 22 bases in between. Germline V gene sequence: CDR1 SQVTM, CDR2 ANQGSEA.

This clone was seen a single time. The chain employs TRBV4-3 and TRBJ2-1; 8 positions match TRBD2. Germline CDR1 is LGHNA and CDR2 is YSLEER. This CDR3 is 16 amino acids long. V shed 0 bases and J 6 bases; nucleotides not matched to a gene: 7. Written as DNA, the CDR3 is TGCGCCAGCAGCCAAGAGGCGCTGGGACTAGGCAATGAGCAGTTCTTC. Translating gives CASSQEALGLGNEQFF.

The chain uses TRBV28 and TRBJ1-5; D gene unclear. The CDR3 has 10 residues. CDR1 is MDHEN and CDR2 is SYDVKM in the germline V gene. V lost 5 bases, J lost 9 bases, and 5 bases lay in between. The CDR3 DNA is TGTGCCAGCAGTCAATCGCCCCAGCATTTT. Amino acid sequence: CASSQSPQHF.

The rearrangement joins TRBV6-5 to TRBJ2-3, with 8 positions matching TRBD1. The junction had 4 bases not matched to a gene; V was cut back by 2 bases and J by 0 bases. CDR1 is MNHEY and CDR2 is SVGAGI in the germline V gene. This CDR3 spans 16 amino acids. The CDR3 DNA is TGTGCCAGCAGTTACCGGCAGGGGGCGAGCACAGATACGCAGTATTTT. It is translated as CASSYRQGASTDTQYF.

This clone was counted only a few times. The CDR3: CASSVGQGLRANEKLFF. As DNA, the CDR3 is TGTGCCAGCAGCGTAGGACAGGGGTTACGAGCTAATGAAAAACTGTTTTTT. The rearrangement links TRBV9 to TRBJ1-4, with 8 bases that match TRBD1. Germline V gives CDR1 SGDLS, CDR2 YYNGEE. Unmatched junction bases numbered 7, after V lost 0 bases and J lost 3 bases. The CDR3 loop spans 17 amino acids. The complete variable domain, with remaining parts taken from reference TRBV9 and TRBJ1-4, reads DSGVTQTPKHLITATGQRVTLRCSPRSGDLSVYWYQQSLDQGLQFLIQYYNGEERAKGNILERFSAQQFPDLHSELNLSSLELGDSALYFCASSVGQGLRANEKLFFGSGTQLSVL.